The 19 T cell receptor beta chains listed next were all sequenced from one sample in a study of cytomegalovirus exposure and HLA in healthy donors. Measured with immunoSEQ multiplex PCR; TCRdb has only the in-frame clones, and not every one. The table records 250,000 to 350,000 clones, roughly 89% of them present only once. Source material: PBMCs. Receptor source: a woman younger than 30 in good health and CMV-seronegative.

This clone has a single count. The chain links TRBV14 to TRBJ2-3, with D perhaps matching TRBD2 (6 bases). The length of the CDR3 is 16 residues. Trimming cost V 0 bases and J 6 bases, with 16 bases left between them. CDR1 and CDR2 from the germline V gene are SGHDN and FVKESK. The CDR3 region is CASSQDRGLAVDTQYF. The CDR3 coding sequence is TGTGCCAGCAGCCAAGATCGGGGACTCGCCGTGGATACGCAGTATTTT.

The V call is TRBV7-8, the J call TRBJ2-7, with D maybe TRBD1 (6 bases). The CDR3 length is 11 residues. V was cut by 8 bases and J by 3 bases, with 8 bases left in between. Per the germline V gene, CDR1 is SGHVS and CDR2 is FQNEAQ. CDR3 DNA: TGTGCCAGCGGACAGTACTACGAGCAGTACTTC. Amino acid sequence: CASGQYYEQYF.

V is TRBV4-3 and J is TRBJ2-7; D is possibly TRBD2 (6 bases). The CDR3 sequence is 15 residues long. Looked up from germline, CDR1 is LGHNA and CDR2 is YSLEER. V lost 0 bases to trimming and J lost 2 bases, with 11 bases between them. This chain's CDR3 is CASSQDLPGAYEQYF. CDR3 in DNA: TGCGCCAGCAGCCAAGATCTTCCGGGGGCCTACGAGCAGTACTTC.

This chain joins TRBV29-1 and TRBJ2-7; 8 positions match TRBD2. Trimming at V came to 2 bases and at J to 4 bases, leaving 7 bases not matched to a gene. Germline lookup yields CDR1 SQVTM and CDR2 ANQGSEA. The CDR3 is made up of 14 amino acids. This chain's CDR3 is CSVERTGGAYEQYF. CDR3 bases: TGCAGCGTTGAAAGGACGGGAGGGGCATACGAGCAGTACTTC.

The genes are TRBV27 and TRBJ2-5; 7 positions agree with TRBD1. CDR1 MNHEY and CDR2 SMNVEV come from the germline V gene (reference sequence). Trimming cost V 5 bases and J 4 bases; bases outside gene matches: 10. The CDR3 totals 15 residues. DNA for the CDR3: TGTGCCAGCAGTCCTAGACAGGGTCTTTTAGAGACCCAGTACTTC. Translated: CASSPRQGLLETQYF.

The chain recombines TRBV28 with TRBJ1-4; D is possibly TRBD1 (6 bases). V was clipped by 6 bases and J by 2 bases, with 16 bases between them. The CDR3 is made up of 16 amino acids. CDR1 MDHEN and CDR2 SYDVKM come from the germline V gene. The CDR3 protein is CASSRGGLGTNEKLFF. CDR3 sequence (DNA): TGTGCCAGCAGCCGGGGGGGGCTCGGGACTAATGAAAAACTGTTTTTT.

A note on this clone: The junction departs from the called germline gene at one end, perhaps through a read error. This sequence joins TRBV27 and TRBJ2-1; TRBD1 is a possible D gene (5 bases). Germline lookup yields CDR1 MNHEY and CDR2 SMNVEV (reference sequence). CDR3 length equals 12 residues. CDR3 residues: CASSFSQGNAVF. CDR3 nucleotides: TGTGCCAGCAGTTTTTCCCAGGGCAATGCGGTCTTC.

V usage is TRBV6-1 and J usage is TRBJ2-1, with a tentative D call TRBD2 (5 bases). This CDR3 region has 11 residues. Germline values: CDR1 MNHNS, CDR2 SASEGT. The V end lost 8 bases, the J end lost 6 bases, and 8 bases lay between the germline ends. The CDR3: CASRLTNEQFF. CDR3 in DNA: TGTGCCAGCCGACTAACCAATGAGCAGTTCTTC.

In the case of this clone: Other DNA sequences in this specimen translate into the identical CDR3. The chain employs TRBV9 and TRBJ1-1, with unresolved D. Germline CDR1 reads SGDLS; CDR2 reads YYNGEE. The CDR3 runs 13 residues. V was shortened by 0 bases and J by 3 bases, with 6 bases between the two germline ends. The CDR3 region is CASSVDRDTEAFF. The CDR3 DNA follows: TGTGCCAGCAGCGTAGACCGAGACACTGAAGCTTTCTTT.

V and J are TRBV5-4 and TRBJ2-7, with 7 bases that match TRBD1. The length of the CDR3 is 15 residues. V lost 0 bases, J lost 3 bases, and 6 bases stayed unmatched. Germline V gives CDR1 SGHNT, CDR2 YYREEE (reference sequence). The CDR3 region is CASSLGIGDSYEQYF. The CDR3 DNA reads as TGTGCCAGCAGCTTGGGGATAGGGGACAGCTACGAGCAGTACTTC.

The V call is TRBV19, the J call TRBJ1-3, with D unresolved. Trimming removed 5 bases at V and 0 bases at J, with 20 bases between. The CDR3 extends over 18 amino acids. Germline V gives CDR1 LNHDA, CDR2 SQIVND (reference sequence). Written as DNA, the CDR3 is TGTGCCAGTAGTGCGACATCGGCTTCCGCTATCTCTGGAAACACCATATATTTT. Amino acids: CASSATSASAISGNTIYF.

CDR3 sequence (DNA): TGTGCCAGCAGCTTAGGGGAACTAGCGGGACTCGCCTACGAGCAGTACTTC. Translation: CASSLGELAGLAYEQYF. The rearrangement joins TRBV13 to TRBJ2-7, with TRBD2 matching over 10 bases. The CDR3 has 17 residues. V shed 0 bases and J 2 bases; nucleotides not matched to a gene: 7. Per germline, CDR1 PRHDT and CDR2 FYEKMQ (reference sequence).

This clone was recorded a few times. CDR3 in amino acids: CASSLGTPTYEQYF. CDR3 DNA: TGTGCCAGCAGCTTGGGGACACCTACCTACGAGCAGTACTTC. V gene TRBV7-9 combines with J gene TRBJ2-7, with D perhaps matching TRBD1 (6 bases). The CDR3 spans 14 residues. Germline CDR1 reads SEHNR; CDR2 reads FQNEAQ (reference sequence). Trimming cost V 3 bases and J 2 bases, with 11 bases left between them.

The chain couples TRBV6-5 to TRBJ1-4; TRBD1 is a possible D gene (5 bases). Germline-derived CDR1 and CDR2 are MNHEY and SVGAGI. Trimming cost V 2 bases and J 8 bases, with 12 bases left between them. CDR3 size: 14 residues. Here the CDR3 reads CASSYATAPEKLFF. For the CDR3, the DNA is TGTGCCAGCAGTTACGCGACAGCCCCCGAAAAACTGTTTTTT.

The chain couples TRBV5-1 to TRBJ2-3, with a possible D match to TRBD1 (6 bases). The CDR3 totals 15 residues. Trimming took off 0 bases at V and 3 bases at J, with 11 bases between the two ends. CDR1 is SGHRS, CDR2 YFSETQ, per germline. This CDR3 is CASSLGAGETDTQYF. The DNA of the CDR3 is TGCGCCAGCAGCTTGGGGGCAGGGGAAACAGATACGCAGTATTTT.

The chain employs TRBV27 and TRBJ1-2, with TRBD1 as a possible D gene (6 bases). Looked up from germline, CDR1 is MNHEY and CDR2 is SMNVEV (reference sequence). The CDR3 totals 19 residues. Trimming removed 1 base from V and 0 bases from J, with 21 bases in between. This CDR3 reads CASSLFSGTGSFSNYGYTF. The CDR3 nucleotides are TGTGCCAGCAGTTTATTCAGTGGAACAGGGAGTTTTTCTAACTATGGCTACACCTTC.

This chain joins TRBV9 and TRBJ2-3; D gene uncertain. Trimming pared 3 bases from V and 4 bases from J, leaving 15 bases between. Germline V CDR1 and CDR2: SGDLS, YYNGEE. The CDR3 is made up of 15 amino acids. CDR3 amino acids: CASSAWSASPDTQYF. DNA for the CDR3: TGTGCCAGCAGCGCCTGGAGCGCGAGCCCAGATACGCAGTATTTT. The entire variable domain, with the rest obtained from reference TRBV9 and TRBJ2-3, is as follows: DSGVTQTPKHLITATGQRVTLRCSPRSGDLSVYWYQQSLDQGLQFLIQYYNGEERAKGNILERFSAQQFPDLHSELNLSSLELGDSALYFCASSAWSASPDTQYFGPGTRLTVL.

V is TRBV28 and J is TRBJ2-5; 8 bases match TRBD1. J gave up 5 bases and V 5 bases, and 19 bases lay outside the gene matches. The CDR3 extends over 18 amino acids. Germline V CDR1 and CDR2: MDHEN, SYDVKM. The CDR3 nucleotides are TGTGCCAGCAGTCCGACCACCGGGACAGGCAGTTTTGAGGAGACCCAGTACTTC. It translates to CASSPTTGTGSFEETQYF.

The V call is TRBV5-1, the J call TRBJ2-7, with D possibly matching TRBD1 (5 bases). The CDR3 sequence is 13 residues long. Germline CDR1 reads SGHRS; CDR2 reads YFSETQ. The germline V and J ends were trimmed by 5 bases and 3 bases, with 12 bases remaining between them. For the CDR3, the DNA is TGCGCCAGCAGTCTGGTGGGGCTCTACGAGCAGTACTTC. Protein sequence: CASSLVGLYEQYF.